This passage covers 13 T cell receptor beta chains from one sample sequenced in a study of T cell responses to AZD1222 COVID-19 vaccine. The repertoire was sequenced with immunoSEQ multiplex PCR; TCRdb's copy has only in-frame clones and lacks some. The sample shows 140,000 to 150,000 clones, roughly 91% of them seen only once. The sequenced sample was peripheral blood, obtained 28 days after the second AZD1222 dose. The receptors here all came from an adult who received the AZD1222 COVID-19 vaccine.

The V and J genes are TRBV19 and TRBJ1-2; D unresolved. V was pared by 6 bases and J by 3 bases, with 17 bases between. The CDR3 contains 15 residues. CDR1 is LNHDA, CDR2 SQIVND, per germline (reference sequence). The DNA for the CDR3 is TGTGCCAGTAGCCATCCTGGAGGGCGGGACTATGGCTACACCTTC. It specifies CASSHPGGRDYGYTF.

This sequence joins TRBV5-4 and TRBJ1-1; D is ambiguous. The CDR3 covers 13 residues. Germline assignment: CDR1 SGHNT and CDR2 YYREEE (reference sequence). V shed 0 bases and J shed 8 bases, with 11 bases lying between them. The CDR3 region has the DNA TGTGCCAGCAGCTTGGAGGGCTCCCGGGAAGCTTTCTTT. Its protein is CASSLEGSREAFF.

The V call is TRBV10-3, the J call TRBJ1-1; 12 nucleotides align to TRBD1. The CDR3 loop spans 14 amino acids. Germline lookup yields CDR1 ENHRY and CDR2 SYGVKD. V dropped 8 bases and J dropped 3; count of bases not matched to a gene: 4. The CDR3 loop is CAIGTGGIDTEAFF. Written as DNA, the CDR3 is TGTGCCATCGGGACAGGGGGCATAGACACTGAAGCTTTCTTT.

V usage is TRBV5-1 and J usage is TRBJ1-2, with D possibly matching TRBD1 (5 bases). Germline assignment: CDR1 SGHRS and CDR2 YFSETQ. V gave up 4 bases and J gave up 1 base, with 8 bases separating them. This CDR3 contains 13 residues. Written as DNA, the CDR3 is TGCGCCAGCAGCCGAGACAGTAACTATGGCTACACCTTC. It is translated as CASSRDSNYGYTF.

This chain joins TRBV13 and TRBJ2-1, with 14 bases lining up with TRBD2. Germline CDR1 PRHDT, CDR2 FYEKMQ (reference sequence). The CDR3 runs to 13 residues. The V segment lost 4 bases and the J segment 12 bases; nucleotides outside the gene matches: 2. The CDR3 DNA sequence: TGTGCCAGCAGCTCCGGGACTAGCGGGAGGCAGTTCTTC. Its translation is CASSSGTSGRQFF.

This rearrangement joins TRBV20-1 to TRBJ1-1; no clear D. V lost 3 bases and J 8 bases, leaving 10 bases between the germline ends. From germline, CDR1 is DFQATT and CDR2 SNEGSKA (reference sequence). This CDR3 comprises 11 residues. CDR3 DNA sequence: TGCAGTGCTAGGATAGGGCCAGAAGCTTTCTTT. Protein sequence: CSARIGPEAFF.

V is TRBV30 and J is TRBJ2-1; D unresolved. CDR1 is GTSNPN and CDR2 is SVGIG in the germline V gene (reference sequence). The CDR3 is 11 residues long. Trimming removed 7 bases at V and 8 bases at J, with 12 bases between. The CDR3 DNA reads as TGTGCCTCTTCAGGTATTTATGAGCAGTTCTTC. Translation: CASSGIYEQFF. The full variable domain, in which reference TRBV30 and TRBJ2-1 provide the parts outside the CDR3, is SQTIHQWPATLVQPVGSPLSLECTVEGTSNPNLYWYRQAAGRGLQLLFYSVGIGQISSEVPQNLSASRPQDRQFILSSKKLLLSDSGFYLCASSGIYEQFFGPGTRLTVL.

With regard to this clone: This sample also contains other DNA sequences that code for the same CDR3. The V and J genes are TRBV7-9 and TRBJ2-1; TRBD2 matches at 11 bases. This CDR3 is 16 amino acids long. Looked up from germline, CDR1 is SEHNR and CDR2 is FQNEAQ (reference sequence). The ends lost 0 bases at V and 4 bases at J; junction bases unmatched: 2. In nucleotides, the CDR3 is TGTGCCAGCAGCTTAGCACTAGCGGGGGAGTACAATGAGCAGTTCTTC. Amino acids: CASSLALAGEYNEQFF.

This chain links TRBV29-1 with TRBJ2-5; tentatively, D is TRBD2 (7 bases). The CDR3 totals 14 residues. Germline-derived CDR1 and CDR2 are SQVTM and ANQGSEA. V was cut by 6 bases and J by 5 bases, with 19 bases left in between. This CDR3 is CSVEEGGGRETQYF. The DNA for the CDR3 is TGCAGCGTCGAGGAGGGAGGGGGAAGGGAGACCCAGTACTTC.

The chain is built from TRBV15 and TRBJ2-4; a possible D gene is TRBD1 (6 bases). This CDR3 region has 16 residues. The V and J ends lost 6 bases and 2 bases respectively, with 17 bases between them. Germline-derived CDR1 and CDR2 are LNHNV and YYDKDF (reference sequence). The CDR3 sequence: CATSNSPGHTKNIQYF. DNA of the CDR3: TGTGCCACCAGTAACTCACCGGGACATACCAAAAACATTCAGTACTTC.

V and J are TRBV13 and TRBJ2-1; tentatively, D is TRBD2 (5 bases). V shed 5 bases and J shed 0 bases, with 11 bases lying between them. The CDR3 totals 15 residues. The germline gives CDR1 PRHDT, CDR2 FYEKMQ (reference sequence). Written as DNA, the CDR3 is TGTGCCAGCAGCGCAACGGGGAGCTCCTACAATGAGCAGTTCTTC. Translated: CASSATGSSYNEQFF.

The chain combines TRBV7-9 with TRBJ2-5, with 7 bases lining up with TRBD2. The junction had 5 bases not matched to a gene; V was cut back by 5 bases and J by 5 bases. This CDR3 comprises 13 residues. CDR1 and CDR2 from the germline V gene are SEHNR and FQNEAQ (reference sequence). For the CDR3, the DNA is TGTGCCAGCAGCCGGACTAGTTTGGAGACCCAGTACTTC. This codes for CASSRTSLETQYF.

The V call is TRBV5-4, the J call TRBJ1-2; TRBD1 is a possible D gene (5 bases). Germline lookup yields CDR1 SGHNT and CDR2 YYREEE (reference sequence). The CDR3 covers 14 residues. Trimming removed 4 bases at V and 4 bases at J, with 14 bases between. As DNA, the CDR3 is TGTGCCAGCAGCGGGGGTCCCGCTATCTATGGCTACACCTTC. It is translated as CASSGGPAIYGYTF. Supplemented by reference TRBV5-4 and TRBJ1-2, the full variable domain reads ETGVTQSPTHLIKTRGQQVTLRCSSQSGHNTVSWYQQALGQGPQFIFQYYREEENGRGNFPPRFSGLQFPNYSSELNVNALELDDSALYLCASSGGPAIYGYTFGSGTRLTVV.